The clone carrying this T cell receptor beta chain was recorded at least ten times. This specimen belongs to a study of early T cells in non-severe SARS-CoV-2 infection. V was clipped by 2 bases and J by 4 bases, with 19 bases between them. Germline CDR1 reads DFQATT; CDR2 reads SNEGSKA (reference sequence). The CDR3 has 16 residues. TCRdb itself ran the 5' RACE reads through MiXCR, one entry per CDR3 protein. The sample has tens of thousands of distinct CDR3 sequences; around 10% are singletons. This TCR was recovered from an adult who was a healthcare worker with PCR-confirmed SARS-CoV-2 infection or an uninfected control (not recorded which). This chain joins TRBV20-1 and TRBJ2-3; D gene unclear. The material was whole blood, obtained at baseline. CDR3 sequence reads: CSARPSRAPPPDTQYF. CDR3 nucleotides: TGCAGTGCTAGACCCTCCCGGGCCCCGCCCCCAGATACGCAGTATTTT.